The TCR beta chain described here comes from a study of blood T cell repertoires in COVID-19 (dated by TCRdb to between 2020 and 2021). Regarding the complete study: Samples covering the acute and convalescent phases of COVID-19 were provided by collaborators in the United States, Italy and Spain. A freely available public database, intended as a resource for researchers studying the immune response to SARS-CoV-2, is where the repertoires were released. The dataset comprised deeply sampled blood TCRbeta repertoires from subjects exposed to, actively infected with, or recovered from COVID-19. The material from the prospective study consisted of cDNA or gDNA derived from T cells, B-cell-depleted T cells, or PBMCs. HLA class I and class II types, where available, came from metadata supplied by the sample provider rather than from assay-based typing. The sample metadata nearly always contained a de-identified subject ID, COVID-19 status, age in years and sex. Samples were obtained from the ongoing ImmuneRACE study (first 160 participants) and from over 1,000 subjects provided by 6 global collaborators.

The immunoSEQ Assay, a bias-controlled multiplex PCR, was used to amplify TCRbeta CDR3 regions from genomic DNA. Processing in the source paper ran as follows. The number of nucleated cells in each sample was estimated by amplification of reference gene primers within the assay. To quantify the absolute abundance of each unique TCRbeta CDR3 rearrangement, sequence reads were collapsed and filtered. For each sample, productive Simpson clonality was calculated by taking the square root of Simpson's diversity index across productive rearrangements. TCRdb's version of the immuneACCESS table is confined to in-frame rearrangements and falls short of the full clone set. An unresolved V gene accounts for under half of the shortfall where checked; the remainder is of unknown origin. The V and J calls and clone size come from that table; D and trimming were worked out from the DNA. This sample lists some 150,000 clones; 89% were detected once. The ten largest clonotypes hold approximately 0.8% of the sample.

Participants in the prospective study were enrolled through a virtual design, were aged 18 to 89 years, and lived in roughly 24 United States geographic areas. In the prospective study, participants were assigned to cohorts based on the clinical history participants reported in a screening survey and a study questionnaire. Recovered participants in ImmuneRACE Cohort 3 were defined as having two consecutive negative NP/OP PCR tests, clearance from a healthcare professional, or resolution of symptoms. In the prospective study, mobile phlebotomists collected whole blood, serum and a nasopharyngeal or oropharyngeal swab from each participant. Additional blood draws and questionnaires over a 2-month period could optionally be provided by prospective study participants. Blood samples from the prospective study were shipped frozen or at room temperature prior to DNA extraction. To note about this clone: Its cognate antigen has yet to be identified. No base quality information exists; no much larger clone differs at one position.

Paper-wide results and their limitations: The quantity of clinical and demographic metadata differed by source and by participant and was supplied without curation.

The CDR3 runs 13 residues from the cysteine to the phenylalanine. The only DNA kept is the CDR3, 39 bases in frame from the first base. V loses 5 bases of germline sequence and J loses 0 bases, and the interval between the two ends is 5 bases. CDR1 and CDR2 are drawn from the germline V gene: ENHRY, SYGVKD. The chain is assembled from TRBV10-3 and TRBJ1-3, with no D gene named confidently. The specimen sequenced was PBMCs or T cells enriched from blood (not recorded which). The sequence derives from a woman younger than 30 who had recovered from COVID-19. The CDR3 in this case is CAISYSSGNTIYF. The nucleotides read TGTGCCATCAGTTACAGCTCTGGAAACACCATATATTTT.